One sample yielded the 18 T cell receptor beta chains listed below, sequenced in a study of cytomegalovirus exposure and HLA in healthy donors. Sequencing used immunoSEQ multiplex PCR; TCRdb keeps in-frame clones, though not all of them. This table has some 150,000 clones, over 80% appearing once. The specimen sequenced was PBMCs. These receptors all stem from a young man in good health and CMV-seropositive.

This rearrangement joins TRBV10-1 to TRBJ1-5; TRBD1 aligns across 7 bases. This CDR3 is built from 13 residues. In germline, CDR1 is WNHNN, CDR2 SYGVQD (reference sequence). V dropped 8 bases and J dropped 7; count of bases not matched to a gene: 8. CDR3 DNA: TGCGCCAGCCAAGACAGGGCGGGCCAGCCCCAGCATTTT. This sequence encodes CASQDRAGQPQHF.

About this clone: A read error may produce the germline difference seen at one junction end. The chain links TRBV5-6 to TRBJ1-2; TRBD1 matches at 9 bases. There are 14 residues in the CDR3. Germline lookup yields CDR1 SGHDT and CDR2 YYEEEE. CDR3 coding DNA: TGTGTCAGCAGCGAGGGGACAGGGAGGGTCGACTACACCTTC. Amino acid sequence: CVSSEGTGRVDYTF.

This chain links TRBV5-8 with TRBJ1-2, with D possibly TRBD1 on 6 matching bases. V gave up 4 bases and J gave up 8 bases, with 21 bases separating them. This CDR3 region has 15 residues. CDR1 is SGHTS and CDR2 is YDEGEE in the germline V gene. CDR3 loop: CASSGSGAPPRGYTF. The CDR3 DNA is TGTGCCAGCAGCGGATCAGGGGCCCCCCCCCGGGGCTACACCTTC.

This chain joins TRBV14 and TRBJ2-4; perhaps TRBD1 as D (5 bases). The CDR3 consists of 17 residues. Looked up from germline, CDR1 is SGHDN and CDR2 is FVKESK. Trimming took off 0 bases at V and 0 bases at J, with 12 bases between the two ends. CDR3 nucleotides: TGTGCCAGCAGCCAAGATTGGGGCGGTGGAGCCAAAAACATTCAGTACTTC. The encoded protein is CASSQDWGGGAKNIQYF. The complete variable domain, with remaining parts taken from reference TRBV14 and TRBJ2-4, reads EAGVTQFPSHSVIEKGQTVTLRCDPISGHDNLYWYRRVMGKEIKFLLHFVKESKQDESGMPNNRFLAERTGGTYSTLKVQPAELEDSGVYFCASSQDWGGGAKNIQYFGAGTRLSVL.

The rearrangement uses TRBV4-1 and TRBJ1-1, with a tentative D call TRBD1 (6 bases). The CDR3 length is 15 residues. V lost 3 bases to trimming and J lost 4 bases, with 15 bases between them. Looked up from germline, CDR1 is MGHRA and CDR2 is YSYEKL. CDR3 sequence reads: CASSQHTGWGTEAFF. The DNA of the CDR3 is TGCGCCAGCAGCCAGCATACAGGGTGGGGCACTGAAGCTTTCTTT.

The chain is built from TRBV5-4 and TRBJ2-3; D uncertain. Germline V lookup: CDR1 SGHNT, CDR2 YYREEE (reference sequence). The CDR3 has 15 amino acids. The ends were cut back, 5 bases at V and 0 bases at J, with 13 bases in the middle. Written as DNA, the CDR3 is TGTGCCAGCAGTATGAAGATAACTAGCACAGATACGCAGTATTTT. Its protein is CASSMKITSTDTQYF.

This clone appeared a single time. The chain has TRBV9 and TRBJ2-7; 9 bases agree with TRBD2. Trimming took 2 bases from V and 4 from J; bases not matched to a gene: 7. This CDR3 is built from 15 residues. Germline CDR1 is SGDLS and CDR2 is YYNGEE. Here the CDR3 reads CASSVGLAGRYEQYF. For the CDR3, the DNA is TGTGCCAGCAGCGTGGGTCTAGCGGGGAGGTACGAGCAGTACTTC.

The chain joins TRBV10-2 to TRBJ2-7, with 7 bases matching TRBD2. The V segment lost 5 bases and the J segment 6 bases; nucleotides outside the gene matches: 10. Germline V CDR1 and CDR2: WSHSY, SAAADI. The CDR3 is made up of 14 amino acids. The CDR3 DNA is TGCGCCAGCAGTATAGGGGCGGGAGTCTCCGAGCAGTACTTC. Amino acids: CASSIGAGVSEQYF.

Note on this clone: Other DNA sequences in the same sample also yield this CDR3. CDR3 region: CASSEGTVYEQYF. In nucleotides, the CDR3 is TGTGCCAGCAGTGAAGGGACAGTTTATGAGCAGTACTTC. V usage is TRBV6-1 and J usage is TRBJ2-7, with a tentative D call TRBD1 (6 bases). Germline CDR1 and CDR2: MNHNS and SASEGT. V lost 1 base to trimming and J lost 7 bases, with 11 bases between them. The CDR3 sequence is 13 residues long.

The chain links TRBV6-1 to TRBJ2-7; D is unclear. Trimming left V 1 base short and J 0 bases short, with 19 bases between. The CDR3 is made up of 18 amino acids. In germline, CDR1 is MNHNS, CDR2 SASEGT. CDR3 sequence (DNA): TGTGCCAGCAGTGAAGGCGGATTACTACCTAAAAGCTCCTACGAGCAGTACTTC. Translating it yields CASSEGGLLPKSSYEQYF.

The V gene is TRBV19, the J gene TRBJ2-5; the D gene is possibly TRBD2 (6 bases). CDR3 length: 12 residues. Trimming left V 6 bases short and J 2 bases short, with 7 bases between. CDR1 LNHDA and CDR2 SQIVND come from the germline V gene (reference sequence). The CDR3 spells CASRGGQETQYF. In DNA, the CDR3 is TGTGCCAGTAGGGGGGGACAAGAGACCCAGTACTTC.

V usage is TRBV19 and J usage is TRBJ2-7; TRBD1 agrees at 9 bases. The CDR3 loop spans 14 amino acids. J lost 2 bases, V lost 5 bases, and 4 bases had no gene match. Germline loops: CDR1 LNHDA, CDR2 SQIVND (reference sequence). The CDR3 DNA sequence: TGTGCCAGTAGTGTACAGGGGGCCACCTACGAGCAGTACTTC. Protein: CASSVQGATYEQYF.

The CDR3 nucleotides are TGTGCCAGCAGAAGGAGCGGGGACAACCCGCAGTTCTTC. Protein sequence: CASRRSGDNPQFF. The chain employs TRBV27 and TRBJ2-1, with D possibly matching TRBD2 (7 bases). V was shortened by 6 bases and J by 12 bases, with 18 bases between the two germline ends. The germline gives CDR1 MNHEY, CDR2 SMNVEV (reference sequence). The CDR3 spans 13 residues.

This sequence joins TRBV5-1 and TRBJ2-7; TRBD1 matches at 9 bases. The V and J ends lost 0 bases and 5 bases, in that order; junction bases with no gene match: 9. Germline assignment: CDR1 SGHRS and CDR2 YFSETQ. There are 16 residues in the CDR3. CDR3 nucleotides: TGCGCCAGCAGCTTGGCCGGGACAGGGATTTGGAACGAGCAGTACTTC. Translated, it gives CASSLAGTGIWNEQYF.

The CDR3 DNA sequence: TGTGCCAGCAGCTTGGCGGGGTGGCTTACCGATAGCAATCAGCCCCAGCATTTT. Its protein product is CASSLAGWLTDSNQPQHF. The chain recombines TRBV5-8 with TRBJ1-5, with D unresolved. Looked up from germline, CDR1 is SGHTS and CDR2 is YDEGEE. With 0 bases removed from V and 0 bases from J, the gap between germline ends came to 16 bases. This CDR3 has 18 amino acids.

This chain joins TRBV7-8 and TRBJ2-3; TRBD2 aligns across 11 bases. The V and J ends lost 8 bases and 2 bases, in that order; junction bases with no gene match: 6. This CDR3 is built from 15 residues. The germline CDR1 and CDR2 sequences are SGHVS and FQNEAQ. CDR3 nucleotide sequence: TGTGCCAGCCTCGGGACTAGCGGATTCACAGATACGCAGTATTTT. Translated: CASLGTSGFTDTQYF.

The chain combines TRBV18 with TRBJ1-2, with 8 bases aligning to TRBD1. The CDR3 sequence is 16 residues long. Germline V lookup: CDR1 KGHSH, CDR2 LQKENI. The ends lost 3 bases at V and 3 bases at J; junction bases unmatched: 9. CDR3 protein: CASSPRGSTGDYGYTF. The CDR3 DNA sequence: TGTGCCAGCTCACCCCGAGGGTCGACAGGGGACTATGGCTACACCTTC.

This chain links TRBV5-6 with TRBJ1-2; D may be TRBD1 (5 bases). The V gene lost 2 bases and the J gene lost 6 bases, with 14 bases spanning the gap. Germline V gene data show CDR1 as SGHDT and CDR2 as YYEEEE. This CDR3 is 14 amino acids long. The CDR3 region has the DNA TGTGCCAGCAGCTTCGGGCTGACGGGGGATGGCTACACCTTC. Residues: CASSFGLTGDGYTF.